This TCR beta chain was documented in a study of T cells in Graves' hyperthyroidism and ophthalmopathy (dated by TCRdb to between 2018 and 2021). Study-level background: Peripheral blood was collected at initial diagnosis, before any treatment. Prospective prediction of ophthalmopathy was tested in an independent validation cohort of fewer than 20 hyperthyroidism patients and some 17 patients who later progressed to ophthalmopathy. In more than 5 Graves' hyperthyroidism patients, the study also compared T-cell repertoires from thyroid tissue with T-cell repertoires from blood. The paper describes TCR Vbeta CDR3 sequencing of roughly 130 peripheral blood samples, made up of around 41 ophthalmopathy patients, roughly 75 hyperthyroidism patients and roughly 17 progressor patients. For training and testing, the 100 or so patients in the discovery cohort were randomly divided in a 7:3 ratio. To identify distinguishing TCR V-J signatures, a discovery cohort of around 100 patients was used, comprising 43 with Graves' ophthalmopathy and approximately 58 with stable Graves' hyperthyroidism. After blood sampling, hyperthyroidism patients were treated with methimazole at a starting dose of 30 mg daily, and ophthalmopathy patients were treated with high-dose intravenous methylprednisolone.

The TCR beta CDR3 regions were amplified from RNA transcripts. The TCR CDR3 was subjected to a first round of RT-PCR using the HTBI primer set and the Qiagen OneStep RT-PCR kit. A second multiplex PCR round built the libraries, followed by size selection and purification. The libraries were sequenced on an Illumina HiSeq2000 using paired-end 100 bp reads. Regarding the original processing steps: SOAPnuke was used to process the raw data, with reads discarded if the reads contained adapters or uncalled bases, had a mean Phred below 15, or lacked an exact constant-primer or identifier match. COPE v1.2.5 was used to merge high-quality paired reads, and clonotypes were defined as unique nucleotide sequences. MiTCR v1.1 was used to align the clonotypes against IMGT TRBV, TRBD and TRBJ reference segments. Only V-J combinations with frequency above 0.0001, covering roughly 99% of repertoires, were analysed. The TCS score was defined as the ratio of F50 (clonal expansion) to E x V (chaos), calculated using BLOSUM62-based TCRdist between CDR3 peptides within each V-J. Welch's t-statistics and random forest reduced around 550 V-J features to some 14, which were used in a naive Bayes classifier (R e1071). Using fastp at Q25 and MiXCR, TCRdb reprocessed the public reads and kept productive beta chains. Merged by CDR3 protein, the rows form single entries marked with the most common genes and DNA. The V and J calls here are based on TCRdb, not the publication. The sample data list around 200,000 distinct CDR3 sequences, and roughly 18% of these were observed just once. Of the sample, about 45% is held by the ten largest clones.

This clonotype was seen ten or more times. Its antigen has not been determined. No qualities accompany the bases; no much larger clone lies one base away. Findings and caveats that apply to the study as a whole: A 13 V-J signature model separated ophthalmopathy from stable hyperthyroidism, with 87.88% sensitivity and roughly 82% specificity in cross-validation and 80%/75% in testing. In validation, progression to ophthalmopathy was predicted by the model with approximately 67% sensitivity and 72.22% specificity, a median of approximately 6.5 months before onset. No statistical method was used to set the sample size in advance, and investigators knew the group allocation. Most expanded thyroid clonotypes (frequency above 0.001) were also detected in blood, a finding suggesting that blood repertoires may reflect thyroid immune responses.

Graves' hyperthyroidism was defined as stable when no progression to ophthalmopathy occurred over 18 months of follow-up. Hyperthyroidism patients were newly diagnosed, with disease duration under 2 months, and aged 18 to 65 years. Patients with uncontrolled infections, other autoimmune diseases, pregnancy or lactation were excluded. Diagnoses relied on clinical symptoms, serum thyroxine and TRAb, thyroid ultrasound and orbital computed tomography. PBMCs were separated from approximately 10 ml of fresh peripheral blood using Ficoll-Paque density gradient centrifugation. Trizol reagent was used to extract total RNA, and RNA quality was then checked on an Agilent 2100 Bioanalyzer. The CDR3 contains 12 residues, cysteine and phenylalanine counted. The retained sequence is limited to the CDR3, 36 bases, with the frame set at the first base. V is pared back by 7 bases and J by 3 bases, with 6 bases lying between the germline termini. CDR1 and CDR2 (SNHLY, FYNNEI) derive from the germline V gene.

The receptor chain draws on TRBV2 and TRBJ2-2, with no reliable assignment of the D segment. Sequenced input: blood. The sequence derives from a man aged 35-49 years with Graves' hyperthyroidism. CDR3 region: CASNPDTGELFF. The DNA sequence is TGTGCCAGCAATCCAGACACCGGGGAGCTGTTTTTT.